The 4 T cell receptor beta chains below were found in one sample sequenced in a study of blood T cell repertoires in COVID-19 (dated by TCRdb to 2019 to 2021). Library creation used the immunoSEQ multiplex PCR assay. Sourced from immuneACCESS, this table was stored by TCRdb with only in-frame sequences that have V and J called. A share of the clones is absent; for the studies checked, an unresolved V gene accounts for under half, and the remainder has no known explanation. Present in this sample are about 370,000 clones, around 89% of which were seen just once. Jointly, the top ten make up around 1% of the sample. Sequenced material: PBMCs or T cells enriched from blood (not recorded which). The receptors stem from a young man who had recovered from COVID-19.

This sequence joins TRBV5-1 and TRBJ1-1; D possibly corresponds to TRBD1 (6 bases). Trimming shortened V by 0 bases and J by 5 bases, and 17 bases separated the two germline ends. Germline-derived CDR1 and CDR2 are SGHRS and YFSETQ. The CDR3 contains 16 residues. This chain's CDR3 is CASSLDLGAGKTEAFF. As DNA, the CDR3 is TGCGCCAGCAGCTTGGATCTGGGGGCTGGGAAGACTGAAGCTTTCTTT.

To note about this clone: One end of the junction fails to match germline, which may point to a read error. The chain has TRBV5-5 and TRBJ2-5; D unclear. This CDR3 region has 11 residues. Germline loops: CDR1 SGHKS, CDR2 YYEKEE (reference sequence). CDR3 sequence reads: CASSPGGSKNF. Here the CDR3 DNA reads TGTGCCAGCAGCCCGGGTGGCTCGAAGAACTTC.

This chain uses TRBV10-3 with TRBJ2-7; 11 bases fit TRBD2. Per the germline V gene, CDR1 is ENHRY and CDR2 is SYGVKD. The CDR3 spans 19 residues. Germline trimming cut 0 bases from V and 2 bases from J; bases unmatched to any gene: 12. CDR3 sequence reads: CAISESRGNRLAGTYEQYF. The CDR3 bases are TGTGCCATCAGTGAGTCCAGGGGGAATCGACTAGCGGGGACCTACGAGCAGTACTTC.

V gene TRBV12-2 combines with J gene TRBJ1-3; the table's D call of TRBD1 was not tested on the DNA. TRBV12-2 is deemed a pseudogene. CDR3 length: 13 amino acids. Here the CDR3 DNA reads TGTGCAAGTCGCAAGGGGTCTGGAAACACCATATATTTT. Translating it yields CASRKGSGNTIYF.